A single sample gave rise to the 9 T cell receptor beta chains below, sequenced in a study of neurological immune-mediated disorders. A single record per CDR3 protein comes from TCRdb applying MiXCR to the 5' RACE reads. The sample lists roughly 120,000 distinct CDR3 sequences, 3.2% seen once, with 1% to 1.5% in the top ten. The sample was PBMCs. The receptors were sampled from a woman in her twenties or thirties with multiple sclerosis.

The V call is TRBV7-9, the J call TRBJ2-5, with D uncertain. V dropped 5 bases and J dropped 4 bases, with 11 bases sitting between them. The CDR3 loop spans 13 amino acids. Germline-derived CDR1 and CDR2 are SEHNR and FQNEAQ (reference sequence). Here the CDR3 DNA reads TGTGCCAGCAGCCTCTGGGCGCGAGAGACCCAGTACTTC. This sequence encodes CASSLWARETQYF. The full variable domain, with the rest looked up from reference TRBV7-9 and TRBJ2-5, is DTGVSQNPRHKITKRGQNVTFRCDPISEHNRLYWYRQTLGQGPEFLTYFQNEAQLEKSRLLSDRFSAERPKGSFSTLEIQRTEQGDSAMYLCASSLWARETQYFGPGTRLLVL.

In its sample, this clonotype was seen a few times. A much larger clone differs by one base, so this may be a read error. This sequence joins TRBV20-1 and TRBJ1-1; 8 nucleotides line up with TRBD1. The CDR3 extends over 13 amino acids. Germline CDR1 DFQATT, CDR2 SNEGSKA (reference sequence). Here the CDR3 reads CSDRTGGNTEAFF. In DNA, the CDR3 is TGCAGTGATAGAACAGGGGGGAACACTGAAGCTTTCTTT.

J is TRBJ1-2 and V is TRBV20-1; maybe TRBD1 (6 bases). V dropped 3 bases and J dropped 5 bases, with 19 bases sitting between them. Germline lookup yields CDR1 DFQATT and CDR2 SNEGSKA (reference sequence). CDR3 length equals 15 residues. The CDR3 sequence is CSASLSRGARYGYTF. The CDR3 DNA reads TGCAGTGCTAGTCTCTCCAGGGGCGCCAGATATGGCTACACCTTC.

V gene TRBV20-1 combines with J gene TRBJ2-5; D not certain. The V end was cut by 3 bases, the J end by 3 bases, with 5 bases between. The CDR3 totals 11 residues. Germline lookup yields CDR1 DFQATT and CDR2 SNEGSKA (reference sequence). CDR3 protein: CSASAKETQYF. CDR3 DNA: TGCAGTGCTAGCGCGAAAGAGACCCAGTACTTC.

This clonotype has at least ten counts. V gene TRBV5-1 combines with J gene TRBJ2-7; 7 bases align to TRBD1. Germline CDR1 is SGHRS and CDR2 is YFSETQ. This CDR3 spans 16 amino acids. J gave up 3 bases and V 1 base, and 10 bases lay outside the gene matches. The DNA of the CDR3 is TGCGCCAGCAGCTTGTCTATAGGGGGCCGGTACTACGAGCAGTACTTC. Protein product: CASSLSIGGRYYEQYF.

V usage is TRBV7-2 and J usage is TRBJ2-1, with TRBD1 matching over 12 bases. The trim removed 5 bases at V and 9 bases at J, leaving 8 bases unmatched. Germline CDR1 reads SGHTA; CDR2 reads FQGNSA. The CDR3 loop spans 15 amino acids. The CDR3 protein is CASSDRDRGLGEQFF. The CDR3 DNA sequence: TGTGCCAGCAGCGACCGGGACAGGGGGCTGGGTGAGCAGTTCTTC.

This clonotype was found a few times. This chain uses TRBV6-4 with TRBJ2-1, with D perhaps matching TRBD2 (6 bases). V was cut by 3 bases and J by 7 bases, with 10 bases left in between. The CDR3 has 13 residues. Germline CDR1 reads MRHNA; CDR2 reads SNTAGT. The CDR3 sequence is CASSDGGANEQFF. The CDR3, as DNA: TGTGCCAGCAGTGATGGAGGGGCTAATGAGCAGTTCTTC.

This clonotype was observed at least ten times. The chain couples TRBV9 to TRBJ1-2, with 8 bases aligning to TRBD1. With 4 bases clipped from V and 6 bases from J, the junction kept 11 bases outside the gene matches. The germline gives CDR1 SGDLS, CDR2 YYNGEE. The CDR3 runs 15 residues. CDR3 bases: TGTGCCAGCAGCACCCGAAGGGACAGGAACGATGGCTACACCTTC. It codes for CASSTRRDRNDGYTF.

This clonotype was counted many times. The CDR3 spells CASSSAGGRDEQFF. DNA for the CDR3: TGCGCCAGCAGCTCGGCGGGAGGGAGGGATGAGCAGTTCTTC. The chain recombines TRBV5-1 with TRBJ2-1, with 9 bases aligning to TRBD2. The germline V gene encodes CDR1 SGHRS and CDR2 YFSETQ. The CDR3 extends over 14 amino acids. V lost 3 bases to trimming and J lost 8 bases; unmatched junction nucleotides: 6.